Each of the 17 T cell receptor beta chains below was sequenced from the same sample in a study of cytomegalovirus exposure and HLA in healthy donors. PCR was performed using 60 Vbeta and 13 Jbeta primers. Sequencing used immunoSEQ multiplex PCR; TCRdb keeps in-frame clones, though not all of them. This table holds roughly 160,000 clones, approximately 80% found once. Specimen: PBMCs. These receptor sequences come from a woman between 45 and 65 years old in good health and CMV-seropositive.

V gene TRBV5-5 combines with J gene TRBJ2-3, with D tentatively TRBD2 (5 bases). Germline CDR1 SGHKS, CDR2 YYEKEE (reference sequence). The germline V and J ends were trimmed by 2 bases and 8 bases, with 15 bases remaining between them. The CDR3 spans 14 residues. The CDR3 region is CASSFSGKDGTQYF. In nucleotides, the CDR3 is TGTGCCAGCAGCTTCAGCGGAAAGGATGGTACGCAGTATTTT.

The chain carries TRBV14 and TRBJ1-2, with D maybe TRBD1 (6 bases). CDR1 and CDR2 from the germline V gene are SGHDN and FVKESK. The CDR3 extends over 13 amino acids. V lost 4 bases, J lost 6 bases, and 12 bases lay in between. The CDR3 region is CASSRGTTDGYTF. CDR3 sequence (DNA): TGTGCCAGCAGCCGAGGGACAACAGATGGCTACACCTTC.

The chain combines TRBV6-1 with TRBJ2-3, with D perhaps TRBD2 (6 bases). Germline-derived CDR1 and CDR2 are MNHNS and SASEGT. With 5 bases removed from V and 2 bases from J, the gap between germline ends came to 11 bases. This CDR3 spans 14 amino acids. CDR3 DNA sequence: TGTGCCAGCAGTCGACGGGAGCTCACAGATACGCAGTATTTT. As protein: CASSRRELTDTQYF.

The genes are TRBV6-4 and TRBJ2-7, with TRBD2 identical over 9 bases. The V segment lost 6 bases and the J segment 7 bases; nucleotides outside the gene matches: 19. CDR3 length: 17 residues. Germline V CDR1 and CDR2: MRHNA, SNTAGT. The CDR3 coding sequence is TGTGCCAGCAGATCCCCCGTACTAGCGGGCTCCTCCTGGGAGCAGTACTTC. It specifies CASRSPVLAGSSWEQYF.

In this sample, this clone turned up a few times. This sequence joins TRBV28 and TRBJ1-2, with D uncertain. In germline, CDR1 is MDHEN, CDR2 SYDVKM. V was cut by 2 bases and J by 4 bases, with 17 bases left in between. The CDR3 totals 16 residues. As DNA, the CDR3 is TGTGCCAGCAGTTTAAATGTTGGGGAGGGAGGCTATGGCTACACCTTC. This gives the protein CASSLNVGEGGYGYTF.

This clone was observed a single time. The gene calls are TRBV19 and TRBJ2-3; 9 nucleotides match TRBD2. Germline V CDR1 and CDR2: LNHDA, SQIVND (reference sequence). With 10 bases clipped from V and 3 bases from J, the junction kept 14 bases outside the gene matches. The CDR3 runs 16 residues. The CDR3, as DNA: TGTGCCACCTCCCCGGGCGCGGGAGGGGCGACAGATACGCAGTATTTT. Amino acids: CATSPGAGGATDTQYF. Together with reference TRBV19 and TRBJ2-3, the CDR3 gives the full variable domain: DGGITQSPKYLFRKEGQNVTLSCEQNLNHDAMYWYRQDPGQGLRLIYYSQIVNDFQKGDIAEGYSVSREKKESFPLTVTSAQKNPTAFYLCATSPGAGGATDTQYFGPGTRLTVL.

The genes are TRBV5-5 and TRBJ1-1; TRBD1 agrees at 8 bases. The CDR3 runs 14 residues. CDR1 is SGHKS, CDR2 YYEKEE, per germline (reference sequence). The V and J ends lost 1 base and 1 base, in that order; junction bases with no gene match: 0. The CDR3 reads CASSLTGGNTEAFF. For the CDR3, the DNA is TGTGCCAGCAGCTTGACAGGGGGGAACACTGAAGCTTTCTTT.

This rearrangement joins TRBV19 to TRBJ2-4; 10 nucleotides agree with TRBD2. This CDR3 is 17 amino acids long. J was trimmed by 2 bases and V by 0 bases; bases with no gene match: 4. Germline V lookup: CDR1 LNHDA, CDR2 SQIVND (reference sequence). The chain's CDR3 is CASSIEGTSGTKNIQYF. CDR3 nucleotide sequence: TGTGCCAGTAGTATAGAGGGAACTAGCGGGACCAAAAACATTCAGTACTTC.

The chain uses TRBV7-2 and TRBJ1-2, with 7 nucleotides matching TRBD1. CDR3 size: 15 residues. Trimming removed 4 bases from V and 0 bases from J; junction bases left unmatched: 5. Germline V gene sequence: CDR1 SGHTA, CDR2 FQGNSA. The chain's CDR3 is CASSSSGTANYGYTF. DNA of the CDR3: TGTGCCAGCAGCTCCTCCGGGACAGCTAACTATGGCTACACCTTC.

V is TRBV2 and J is TRBJ2-1; 7 bases are shared with TRBD2. Germline CDR1 and CDR2: SNHLY and FYNNEI. V gave up 7 bases and J gave up 10 bases; unmatched junction bases: 13. The CDR3 is 14 amino acids. CDR3 sequence (DNA): TGTGCCAGCAAGAGCGGGGTAGGCTGGAGGGAGCAGTTCTTC. Its protein is CASKSGVGWREQFF.

The rearrangement links TRBV28 to TRBJ2-7; 8 nucleotides match TRBD2. The J segment lost 1 base and the V segment lost 5 bases, leaving 16 bases of the junction unmatched. CDR1 is MDHEN, CDR2 SYDVKM, per germline. The CDR3 sequence is 18 residues long. Here the CDR3 DNA reads TGTGCCAGCAGTCTCCCCTCGCGGGAGGTCTTTGGTTCCTACGAGCAGTACTTC. Translated, it gives CASSLPSREVFGSYEQYF.

This clone was counted between two and nine times. This chain uses TRBV4-3 with TRBJ2-7; D gene uncertain. The CDR3 is 15 residues long. The germline V gene encodes CDR1 LGHNA and CDR2 YSLEER. Trimming removed 0 bases at V and 2 bases at J, with 11 bases between. CDR3: CASSQEERGTYEQYF. CDR3 DNA: TGCGCCAGCAGCCAAGAAGAACGAGGAACCTACGAGCAGTACTTC.

This clone was counted once. The J gene is TRBJ2-3, the V gene TRBV11-3; TRBD2 matches 13 bases. CDR1 is SGHNT and CDR2 is YENEEA in the germline V gene. The CDR3 runs 16 residues. The V segment lost 5 bases and the J segment 1 base; nucleotides outside the gene matches: 3. CDR3 DNA: TGTGCCAGCAGCACCGGGACTAGCGGGGGCACAGATACGCAGTATTTT. It translates to CASSTGTSGGTDTQYF.

DNA for the CDR3: TGTGCCAGCAGTCCCAGCAGGGATTCGGAGACCCAGTACTTC. It specifies CASSPSRDSETQYF. The genes are TRBV2 and TRBJ2-5, with D perhaps TRBD1 (5 bases). V lost 5 bases, J lost 5 bases, and 15 bases lay in between. Germline CDR1 reads SNHLY; CDR2 reads FYNNEI. The CDR3 is made up of 14 amino acids.

The rearrangement uses TRBV5-1 and TRBJ2-5, with 11 bases lining up with TRBD2. Germline CDR1 SGHRS, CDR2 YFSETQ. J gave up 4 bases and V 6 bases, and 8 bases lay outside the gene matches. The CDR3 contains 15 residues. CDR3 sequence (DNA): TGCGCCAGCAACGAAAATAGCGGGGGGGGAGAGACCCAGTACTTC. Residues: CASNENSGGGETQYF. The whole variable domain, remainder taken from reference TRBV5-1 and TRBJ2-5, is KAGVTQTPRYLIKTRGQQVTLSCSPISGHRSVSWYQQTPGQGLQFLFEYFSETQRNKGNFPGRFSGRQFSNSRSEMNVSTLELGDSALYLCASNENSGGGETQYFGPGTRLLVL.

The rearrangement joins TRBV11-2 to TRBJ1-1, with 7 bases identical to TRBD1. J was trimmed by 2 bases and V by 5 bases; bases with no gene match: 5. Germline V CDR1 and CDR2: SGHAT, FQNNGV. This CDR3 is built from 14 residues. CDR3 sequence: CASSEQGFNTEAFF. CDR3 DNA sequence: TGTGCCAGCAGCGAACAGGGGTTTAACACTGAAGCTTTCTTT.

The genes are TRBV6-5 and TRBJ2-6; 7 nucleotides match TRBD1. The CDR3 consists of 15 residues. Trimming cost V 6 bases and J 3 bases; bases outside gene matches: 5. Germline V gene data show CDR1 as MNHEY and CDR2 as SVGAGI. This chain's CDR3 is CASSSTGLGANVLTF. CDR3 sequence (DNA): TGTGCCAGCAGCTCGACAGGGCTTGGGGCCAACGTCCTGACTTTC.